The 30 T cell receptor beta chains below were found in one sample sequenced in a study of T cells in Graves' hyperthyroidism and ophthalmopathy. The investigators amplified TCR beta CDR3 regions from RNA transcripts. The HTBI primer set was used in a first-round RT-PCR of the TCR CDR3. Using its own MiXCR run on the multiplex PCR reads, TCRdb lists one record per CDR3 protein. The data hold around 370,000 distinct CDR3 sequences, with under 20% observed a single time. The material sequenced was blood. The receptors here all came from a man aged 18 to 30 with Graves' ophthalmopathy.

The rearrangement links TRBV6-2 or TRBV6-3 to TRBJ2-1, with D uncertain. Looked up from germline, CDR1 is MNHEY and CDR2 is SVGEGT. Trimming took off 2 bases at V and 5 bases at J, with 10 bases between the two ends. The CDR3 is 14 residues long. The CDR3 is CASSYGSRNNEQFF. CDR3 nucleotide sequence: TGTGCCAGCAGTTACGGTTCGAGGAACAATGAGCAGTTCTTC.

This clonotype has just a few counts. The chain uses TRBV20-1 and TRBJ2-7; 10 bases are a match to TRBD1. Germline V CDR1 and CDR2: DFQATT, SNEGSKA (reference sequence). The CDR3 has 13 amino acids. This CDR3 is CSPRTGGAYEQYF. DNA of the CDR3: TGCTCCCCCCGGACAGGGGGTGCCTACGAGCAGTACTTC.

This clonotype appeared many times. CDR3 loop: CASSLVGQAYNQPQHF. As DNA, the CDR3 is TGCGCCAGCAGCTTGGTCGGACAGGCTTACAATCAGCCCCAGCATTTT. This rearrangement joins TRBV5-1 to TRBJ1-5; 7 nucleotides match TRBD1. V was clipped by 0 bases and J by 3 bases; unmatched bases: 6. Germline CDR1 and CDR2: SGHRS and YFSETQ. The CDR3 is 16 amino acids.

This clonotype was found many times. This sequence joins TRBV5-1 and TRBJ2-7; D is unresolved. The CDR3 is made up of 14 amino acids. V gave up 0 bases and J gave up 6 bases, with 13 bases separating them. The germline V gene encodes CDR1 SGHRS and CDR2 YFSETQ. DNA of the CDR3: TGCGCCAGCAGCTTGGACCTACCGCAGTTCGAGCAGTACTTC. This encodes CASSLDLPQFEQYF.

This clonotype was seen repeatedly, ten times or more. J is TRBJ2-7 and V is TRBV13; a possible D gene is TRBD1 (6 bases). The germline V gene has CDR1 PRHDT and CDR2 FYEKMQ (reference sequence). V lost 5 bases and J 4 bases, leaving 15 bases between the germline ends. The CDR3 loop spans 14 amino acids. DNA of the CDR3: TGTGCCAGCAGCAAACAGGGATTAGAATACGAGCAGTACTTC. Its translation: CASSKQGLEYEQYF.

The chain joins TRBV7-3 to TRBJ2-4; 7 nucleotides agree with TRBD2. This CDR3 spans 15 amino acids. From germline, CDR1 is SGHTA and CDR2 FQGTGA. Losses at the gene ends were 2 bases for V and 6 bases for J; bases not matched to a gene: 7. CDR3 amino acids: CASSLVLGRGNIQYF. In DNA, the CDR3 is TGTGCCAGCAGCTTAGTCCTGGGGAGGGGAAACATTCAGTACTTC.

This clonotype was found a few times. V and J are TRBV6-2 or TRBV6-3 and TRBJ2-5, with 9 bases lining up with TRBD1. Per the germline V gene, CDR1 is MNHEY and CDR2 is SVGEGT. J was trimmed by 14 bases and V by 2 bases; bases with no gene match: 9. The CDR3 sequence is 13 residues long. The CDR3 protein is CASSYRGRDRAYF. In nucleotides, the CDR3 is TGTGCCAGCAGTTACCGAGGTCGGGACAGGGCCTACTTC.

This clonotype showed up many times. The V call is TRBV14, the J call TRBJ2-3; 8 bases line up with TRBD2. The CDR3 is 15 residues long. Germline V lookup: CDR1 SGHDN, CDR2 FVKESK. Trimming removed 3 bases from V and 1 base from J; junction bases left unmatched: 3. CDR3 residues: CASSQTSVGTDTQYF. The DNA for the CDR3 is TGTGCCAGCAGCCAGACTAGCGTTGGCACAGATACGCAGTATTTT.

This sequence joins TRBV12-3 or TRBV12-4 and TRBJ1-5, with D maybe TRBD1 (5 bases). There are 15 residues in the CDR3. With 1 base removed from V and 7 bases from J, the gap between germline ends came to 14 bases. CDR3 DNA sequence: TGTGCCAGCAGTTTAGAACTGGCTAGGGGACAGCCCCAGCATTTT. Translation gives CASSLELARGQPQHF.

Ten or more counts support this clonotype. The V and J genes are TRBV11-2 and TRBJ1-2; no clear D. The CDR3 runs 15 residues. CDR1 is SGHAT, CDR2 FQNNGV, per germline. Trimming took off 5 bases at V and 0 bases at J, with 13 bases between the two ends. DNA of the CDR3: TGTGCCAGCAGCCTCGTGAATGACCCTAACTATGGCTACACCTTC. It yields the protein CASSLVNDPNYGYTF.

The rearrangement links TRBV9 to TRBJ2-7; D remains ambiguous. Trimming pared 2 bases from V and 7 bases from J, leaving 13 bases between. This CDR3 spans 13 amino acids. CDR1 and CDR2 from the germline V gene are SGDLS and YYNGEE. DNA for the CDR3: TGTGCCAGCAGCGTCCCCCCGGCTAGTGAGCAGTACTTC. Residues: CASSVPPASEQYF.

This clonotype came up a few times. V is TRBV7-9 and J is TRBJ2-2; 9 bases match TRBD1. Germline CDR1 SEHNR, CDR2 FQNEAQ (reference sequence). The junction had 18 bases not matched to a gene; V was cut back by 5 bases and J by 5 bases. CDR3 length equals 19 residues. In nucleotides, the CDR3 is TGTGCCAGCAGCCTCGGGGACAGGGTTTTGACAGGTCGAACCGGGGAGCTGTTTTTT. Its protein is CASSLGDRVLTGRTGELFF.

The chain carries TRBV7-8 and TRBJ1-4; D is unclear. The ends were cut back, 5 bases at V and 5 bases at J, with 12 bases in the middle. Germline CDR1 reads SGHVS; CDR2 reads FQNEAQ. The CDR3 has 14 amino acids. The CDR3: CASSLTEKNEKLFF. CDR3 nucleotides: TGTGCCAGCAGCCTTACAGAGAAGAATGAAAAACTGTTTTTT.

The J gene is TRBJ1-4, the V gene TRBV7-4, with D hard to call. Germline V gene data show CDR1 as SGHVT and CDR2 as SQSDAQ. The CDR3 is 13 amino acids. V lost 9 bases to trimming and J lost 0 bases, with 8 bases between them. The CDR3 is CARMCATNEKLFF. The DNA for the CDR3 is TGTGCCAGAATGTGTGCAACTAATGAAAAACTGTTTTTT.

This clonotype was seen repeatedly, ten times or more. The chain recombines TRBV7-9 with TRBJ1-2; 9 bases align to TRBD1. The germline gives CDR1 SEHNR, CDR2 FQNEAQ (reference sequence). The CDR3 loop spans 16 amino acids. The V segment lost 4 bases and the J segment 5 bases; nucleotides outside the gene matches: 11. This CDR3 reads CASSSLFLDRGYGYTF. CDR3 nucleotide sequence: TGTGCCAGCAGCTCTCTATTCCTGGACAGGGGTTATGGCTACACCTTC.

This clonotype appeared a few times. The chain links TRBV12-3 or TRBV12-4 to TRBJ1-2; TRBD1 matches at 11 bases. CDR3 size: 16 residues. With 5 bases clipped from V and 6 bases from J, the junction kept 11 bases outside the gene matches. The CDR3 nucleotides are TGTGCCAGCAGTCCCTACCCCGGGACAGGGGGAAATGGCTACACCTTC. Protein: CASSPYPGTGGNGYTF.

This clonotype occurred a few times. The rearrangement uses TRBV10-3 and TRBJ2-1; D may correspond to TRBD1 or TRBD2 (6 bases each). This CDR3 has 15 amino acids. Germline loops: CDR1 ENHRY, CDR2 SYGVKD. V dropped 10 bases and J dropped 0 bases, with 16 bases sitting between them. This chain's CDR3 is CATNGGGSSYNEQFF. CDR3 coding DNA: TGTGCCACGAACGGGGGCGGCAGCTCCTACAATGAGCAGTTCTTC.

This clonotype was found many times. The chain combines TRBV13 with TRBJ2-1, with 10 positions matching TRBD2. Germline CDR1 reads PRHDT; CDR2 reads FYEKMQ (reference sequence). This CDR3 is built from 15 residues. Trimming took 5 bases from V and 0 from J; bases not matched to a gene: 1. This CDR3 is CASSQRGGSYNEQFF. CDR3 nucleotide sequence: TGTGCCAGCAGCCAGCGGGGGGGCTCCTACAATGAGCAGTTCTTC.

V is TRBV6-1 and J is TRBJ2-5; the D is unclear. V was clipped by 11 bases and J by 10 bases, with 14 bases between them. The V gene's germline CDR1 is MNHNS and CDR2 SASEGT. The CDR3 extends over 10 amino acids. The CDR3 nucleotides are TGTGCCTCGGGCAGGCAGTTCCAGTACTTC. It specifies CASGRQFQYF.

The chain joins TRBV10-2 to TRBJ2-7; D is perhaps TRBD1 (6 bases). This CDR3 contains 12 residues. Germline V gives CDR1 WSHSY, CDR2 SAAADI. Between the trimmed V and J ends, which lost 5 bases and 3 bases, there was a span of 8 bases. The DNA for the CDR3 is TGCGCCAGCAGTCGGGACAACTACGAGCAGTACTTC. This codes for CASSRDNYEQYF.

This clonotype was detected a few times. The chain uses TRBV5-4 and TRBJ2-6; unclear D gene. Germline CDR1 and CDR2: SGHNT and YYREEE (reference sequence). Trimming stripped 0 bases from V and 0 bases from J, with 7 bases between. The CDR3 length is 16 residues. The chain's CDR3 is CASSLGHYSGANVLTF. The DNA of the CDR3 is TGTGCCAGCAGCTTGGGACATTACTCTGGGGCCAACGTCCTGACTTTC.

The CDR3 is CAIGGRGQETQYF. The DNA of the CDR3 is TGTGCCATCGGGGGCAGGGGCCAAGAGACCCAGTACTTC. V usage is TRBV10-3 and J usage is TRBJ2-5, with TRBD1 as a possible D gene (6 bases). Germline V gene data show CDR1 as ENHRY and CDR2 as SYGVKD. This CDR3 contains 13 residues. Trimming removed 8 bases at V and 1 base at J, with 11 bases between.

This clonotype has ten or more counts. V usage is TRBV12-3 or TRBV12-4 and J usage is TRBJ1-5; D might be TRBD1 (5 bases). There are 13 residues in the CDR3. CDR3 sequence reads: CTYQGYSNQPQHF. CDR3 nucleotides: TGTACCTACCAGGGTTATAGCAATCAGCCCCAGCATTTT.

The rearrangement links TRBV5-1 to TRBJ1-2; TRBD1 is a possible D gene (5 bases). The V end was cut by 4 bases, the J end by 2 bases, with 15 bases between. Germline lookup yields CDR1 SGHRS and CDR2 YFSETQ. The CDR3 runs to 15 residues. CDR3 sequence reads: CASSPPGRGNYGYTF. The CDR3 DNA sequence: TGCGCCAGCAGCCCCCCCGGACGGGGGAACTATGGCTACACCTTC.

The genes are TRBV19 and TRBJ1-6, with D possibly being TRBD1 (5 bases). The CDR3 consists of 14 residues. Per the germline V gene, CDR1 is LNHDA and CDR2 is SQIVND (reference sequence). V was pared by 9 bases and J by 5 bases, with 14 bases between. CDR3 loop: CASGPGRNNSPLHF. The CDR3 region has the DNA TGTGCCAGCGGACCGGGACGGAATAATTCACCCCTCCACTTT.

This clonotype was observed a handful of times. The chain links TRBV15 to TRBJ1-6; D perhaps matches TRBD1 (5 bases). CDR1 is LNHNV and CDR2 is YYDKDF in the germline V gene (reference sequence). The V end lost 3 bases, the J end lost 8 bases, and 8 bases lay between the germline ends. The CDR3 loop spans 13 amino acids. Here the CDR3 reads CATSRGGDSPLHF. The CDR3 bases are TGTGCCACCAGCAGGGGGGGGGATTCACCCCTCCACTTT.

This clonotype was detected ten times or more. This chain connects TRBV6-2 or TRBV6-3 to TRBJ1-2, with unresolved D. From germline, CDR1 is MNHEY and CDR2 SVGEGT. The CDR3 contains 15 residues. V lost 6 bases to trimming and J lost 8 bases, with 22 bases between them. CDR3 loop: CASSRVGSEASGYTF. CDR3 bases: TGTGCCAGCAGCCGAGTGGGGAGTGAGGCTAGCGGCTACACCTTC.

V usage is TRBV28 and J usage is TRBJ1-2; TRBD1 agrees at 10 bases. The V segment lost 5 bases and the J segment 2 bases; nucleotides outside the gene matches: 8. The length of the CDR3 is 16 residues. In germline, CDR1 is MDHEN, CDR2 SYDVKM. CDR3 in amino acids: CASSRPGTGANYGYTF. CDR3 nucleotides: TGTGCCAGCAGTCGCCCCGGGACAGGGGCCAACTATGGCTACACCTTC.

For this clonotype: This likely comes from a read error, as the CDR3 has no conserved phenylalanine or tryptophan at its end. This chain uses TRBV2 with TRBJ1-2; 9 bases are shared with TRBD1. V gave up 6 bases and J gave up 2 bases; unmatched junction bases: 7. The CDR3 runs to 15 residues. From germline, CDR1 is SNHLY and CDR2 FYNNEI. CDR3 sequence: CASSGTGFPNYGYTL. The CDR3 nucleotides read TGTGCCAGCAGCGGGACAGGGTTCCCCAACTATGGCTACACCCTC.

This clonotype was picked up many times. This chain links TRBV5-1 with TRBJ2-1; D may be TRBD1 (5 bases). Deletions cut 0 bases from V and 2 bases from J, with 9 bases between. Germline V gene lookup returns CDR1 SGHRS and CDR2 YFSETQ. This CDR3 region has 15 residues. In DNA, the CDR3 is TGCGCCAGCAGCTTGGTAGGGGAACCCTACAATGAGCAGTTCTTC. It codes for CASSLVGEPYNEQFF.